These 10 T cell receptor beta chains originate from one sample sequenced in a study of CD8 T cells in Susac syndrome. RNA, at about 0.45 to 1 ug, was reverse transcribed with random hexamers. One entry per CDR3 protein, called by TCRdb with MiXCR from the immunoSEQ multiplex PCR reads. The sample yields approximately 110,000 distinct CDR3 sequences, 85% to 95% seen once. Sequenced sample: CD8+ T cells from PBMCs. The receptors come from a human donor with multiple sclerosis.

This clonotype has just one count. The CDR3 bases are TGTGCCAGGACCGGTGCGGGGGGTACCTACAATGAGCAGTTCTTC. Residues: CARTGAGGTYNEQFF. The chain employs TRBV2 and TRBJ2-1, with 8 positions matching TRBD2. The CDR3 is made up of 15 amino acids. The junction had 9 bases not matched to a gene; V was cut back by 9 bases and J by 2 bases. Germline V gene sequence: CDR1 SNHLY, CDR2 FYNNEI.

The chain couples TRBV6-1 to TRBJ2-7; 7 bases are shared with TRBD1. CDR1 is MNHNS and CDR2 is SASEGT in the germline V gene. The CDR3 covers 15 residues. J lost 4 bases, V lost 5 bases, and 11 bases had no gene match. The CDR3 nucleotides are TGTGCCAGCAGTCCCCGACAGGGCAAAGTTTACGAGCAGTACGTC. This gives the protein CASSPRQGKVYEQYV.

The rearrangement joins TRBV5-1 to TRBJ2-7; 7 nucleotides align to TRBD1. The CDR3 is made up of 14 amino acids. Trimming took 0 bases from V and 6 from J; bases not matched to a gene: 6. Germline V CDR1 and CDR2: SGHRS, YFSETQ. The CDR3 bases are TGCGCCAGCAGCTTGGACCGACAGGGTCCCGAGCAGTACTTC. The encoded protein is CASSLDRQGPEQYF.

This chain links TRBV7-9 with TRBJ1-6; D call uncertain. This CDR3 has 15 amino acids. CDR1 is SEHNR, CDR2 FQNEAQ, per germline (reference sequence). V lost 3 bases and J lost 7, with 13 bases in between. The CDR3 DNA is TGTGCCAGCAGCTTGGACGAAAGACCGAATTCACCCCTCCACTTT. It encodes CASSLDERPNSPLHF.

The rearrangement uses TRBV7-9 and TRBJ2-1; 10 bases line up with TRBD2. Germline V CDR1 and CDR2: SEHNR, FQNEAQ (reference sequence). This CDR3 has 16 residues. The ends lost 3 bases at V and 5 bases at J; junction bases unmatched: 7. The CDR3 DNA reads TGTGCCAGCAGCTTGAGCGATAGCGGGAGGCACAATGAGCAGTTCTTC. It yields the protein CASSLSDSGRHNEQFF.

This chain connects TRBV2 to TRBJ2-5, with a possible D match to TRBD1 (5 bases). Trimming pared 4 bases from V and 3 bases from J, leaving 9 bases between. This CDR3 has 13 amino acids. Germline V gives CDR1 SNHLY, CDR2 FYNNEI. CDR3 DNA: TGTGCCAGCAGTGGTGGGGCTAAAGAGACCCAGTACTTC. This sequence encodes CASSGGAKETQYF.

The CDR3 DNA reads as TGTGCCAGCAGTTACGGGACAGTCCACACAGATACGCAGTATTTT. Its protein is CASSYGTVHTDTQYF. This chain uses TRBV7-9 with TRBJ2-3; TRBD1 agrees at 7 bases. Germline trimming cut 6 bases from V and 2 bases from J; bases unmatched to any gene: 8. This CDR3 is 15 amino acids long. Germline V gene sequence: CDR1 SEHNR, CDR2 FQNEAQ (reference sequence).

The rearrangement links TRBV2 to TRBJ1-1; 7 positions agree with TRBD1. J lost 6 bases, V lost 7 bases, and 17 bases had no gene match. Germline CDR1 SNHLY, CDR2 FYNNEI. This CDR3 has 16 amino acids. The CDR3 here is CASKARDREKAPEAFF. DNA for the CDR3: TGTGCCAGCAAGGCCCGAGACAGGGAAAAAGCCCCTGAAGCTTTCTTT.

The V call is TRBV10-1, the J call TRBJ2-4; D unresolved. The CDR3 is 20 amino acids. V was clipped by 0 bases and J by 0 bases, with 21 bases between them. Germline lookup yields CDR1 WNHNN and CDR2 SYGVQD (reference sequence). Here the CDR3 reads CASSESVAARSRLAKNIQYF. In nucleotides, the CDR3 is TGCGCCAGCAGTGAGTCGGTCGCAGCTCGAAGCAGGCTAGCCAAAAACATTCAGTACTTC.

The chain is built from TRBV2 and TRBJ2-1; D possibly corresponds to TRBD1 (6 bases). The CDR3 consists of 15 residues. Germline V gives CDR1 SNHLY, CDR2 FYNNEI. V was cut by 3 bases and J by 8 bases, with 17 bases left in between. CDR3 residues: CASSDRGRGIDEQFF. The CDR3 nucleotides are TGTGCCAGCAGTGACAGAGGCAGGGGTATCGATGAGCAGTTCTTC.